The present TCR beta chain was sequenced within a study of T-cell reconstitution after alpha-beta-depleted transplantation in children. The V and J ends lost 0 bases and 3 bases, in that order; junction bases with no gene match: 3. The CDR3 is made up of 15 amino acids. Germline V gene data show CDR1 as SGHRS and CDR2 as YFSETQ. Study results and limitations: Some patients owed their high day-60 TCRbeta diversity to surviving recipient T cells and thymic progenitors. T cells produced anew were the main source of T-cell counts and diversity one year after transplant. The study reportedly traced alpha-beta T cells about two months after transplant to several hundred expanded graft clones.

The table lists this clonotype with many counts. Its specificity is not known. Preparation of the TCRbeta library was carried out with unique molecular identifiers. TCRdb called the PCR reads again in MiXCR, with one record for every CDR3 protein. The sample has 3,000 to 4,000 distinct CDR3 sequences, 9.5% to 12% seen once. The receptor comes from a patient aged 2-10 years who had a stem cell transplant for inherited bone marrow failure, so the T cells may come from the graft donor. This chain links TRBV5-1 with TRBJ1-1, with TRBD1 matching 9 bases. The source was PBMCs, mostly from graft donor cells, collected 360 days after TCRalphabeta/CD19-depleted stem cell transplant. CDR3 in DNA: TGCGCCAGCAGCTTGGGCGGGACAGGGCACACTGAAGCTTTCTTT. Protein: CASSLGGTGHTEAFF. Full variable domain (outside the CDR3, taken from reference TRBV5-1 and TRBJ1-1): KAGVTQTPRYLIKTRGQQVTLSCSPISGHRSVSWYQQTPGQGLQFLFEYFSETQRNKGNFPGRFSGRQFSNSRSEMNVSTLELGDSALYLCASSLGGTGHTEAFFGQGTRLTVV.